Below, 19 T cell receptor beta chains from the same sample are listed, as sequenced in a study of CD8 T cells in ankylosing spondylitis. Findings and caveats of the study: Roughly eight highly homologous variants made up a TCR beta motif, and this motif appeared characteristic of ankylosing spondylitis blood.

Using its own MiXCR run on the 5' RACE reads, TCRdb lists one record per CDR3 protein. The table lists approximately 540,000 distinct CDR3 sequences, approximately 11% of them singletons. No antigen has been identified for these receptors. The sample taken for sequencing was blood, either unsorted or a sorted T cell fraction (not recorded which). These receptors all stem from a male donor with ankylosing spondylitis.

This chain links TRBV25-1 with TRBJ2-5; 12 nucleotides line up with TRBD2. With V trimmed by 4 bases and J by 1 base, 4 bases remained unmatched. In germline, CDR1 is MGHDK, CDR2 SYGVNS. CDR3 size: 16 residues. CDR3 in amino acids: CASSGPSGRVQETQYF. CDR3 nucleotide sequence: TGTGCCAGCAGTGGCCCTAGCGGGAGGGTCCAAGAGACCCAGTACTTC.

The sample holds a few counts of this clonotype. V and J are TRBV29-1 and TRBJ2-1, with TRBD2 matching over 12 bases. This CDR3 is 14 amino acids long. V trimming: 2 bases; J trimming: 10 bases; junction bases outside the gene matches: 6. Germline V lookup: CDR1 SQVTM, CDR2 ANQGSEA. CDR3 amino acids: CSVELAGGPMEQFF. The CDR3 DNA follows: TGCAGCGTTGAACTAGCGGGAGGGCCGATGGAGCAGTTCTTC.

In its sample, this clonotype was seen many times. The chain has TRBV12-3 or TRBV12-4 and TRBJ2-4, with 8 bases matching TRBD1. This CDR3 contains 15 residues. The V segment lost 5 bases and the J segment 1 base; nucleotides outside the gene matches: 4. Here the CDR3 DNA reads TGTGCCAGCAGTCCGGACAGGGAGGCCAAAAACATTCAGTACTTC. Translation gives CASSPDREAKNIQYF.

This chain connects TRBV2 to TRBJ2-3; TRBD2 matches at 9 bases. The CDR3 has 17 amino acids. V trimming: 3 bases; J trimming: 0 bases; junction bases outside the gene matches: 7. Germline lookup yields CDR1 SNHLY and CDR2 FYNNEI. The CDR3 here is CASSDDRAGGSTDTQYF. CDR3 coding DNA: TGTGCCAGCAGTGATGATCGGGCGGGAGGGAGCACAGATACGCAGTATTTT.

This chain uses TRBV3-1 with TRBJ2-7, with 9 bases matching TRBD2. The germline V gene has CDR1 LGHDT and CDR2 YNNKEL (reference sequence). V dropped 0 bases and J dropped 9; count of bases not matched to a gene: 6. The CDR3 sequence is 14 residues long. The CDR3 here is CASSQDPSGTGQYF. DNA of the CDR3: TGTGCCAGCAGCCAAGACCCTAGCGGGACGGGGCAGTACTTC.

The sample holds a few counts of this clonotype. The chain is built from TRBV11-2 and TRBJ1-4; a weak D match, TRBD1 (6 bases). This CDR3 contains 15 residues. CDR1 SGHAT and CDR2 FQNNGV come from the germline V gene. Trimming stripped 4 bases from V and 4 bases from J, with 13 bases between. The CDR3 region has the DNA TGTGCCAGCAGCTCCCACAGGGCGTATAATGAAAAACTGTTTTTT. Its translation: CASSSHRAYNEKLFF.

The V call is TRBV7-2, the J call TRBJ2-7; TRBD1 might be the D (6 bases). Trimming stripped 4 bases from V and 1 base from J, with 11 bases between. The CDR3 is made up of 14 amino acids. Germline V gene data show CDR1 as SGHTA and CDR2 as FQGNSA. The CDR3 loop is CASSSLGASYEQYF. The CDR3 DNA reads TGTGCCAGCAGCTCCTTGGGGGCGTCCTACGAGCAGTACTTC.

This clonotype has ten or more counts. The chain employs TRBV7-2 and TRBJ2-1; no clear D. The CDR3 loop spans 11 amino acids. Germline lookup yields CDR1 SGHTA and CDR2 FQGNSA. Trimming left V 6 bases short and J 6 bases short, with 6 bases between. The CDR3 region has the DNA TGTGCCAGCAGAATCGGCAATGAGCAGTTCTTC. Amino acid sequence: CASRIGNEQFF.

The J gene is TRBJ2-5, the V gene TRBV12-3 or TRBV12-4, with 10 bases aligning to TRBD2. CDR3 length: 20 residues. Unmatched junction bases numbered 20, after V lost 5 bases and J lost 2 bases. CDR3 nucleotides: TGTGCCAGCAGTGAATCCAAGAAGGTAGCGGGAGGTCTCATTCAAGAGACCCAGTACTTC. This translates into CASSESKKVAGGLIQETQYF.

This sequence joins TRBV11-2 and TRBJ1-3; tentatively, D is TRBD1 (5 bases). The CDR3 is made up of 16 amino acids. Trimming took off 3 bases at V and 0 bases at J, with 12 bases between the two ends. Germline CDR1 and CDR2: SGHAT and FQNNGV. CDR3 coding DNA: TGTGCCAGCAGCTTTAAGGGGCCAAGCTCTGGAAACACCATATATTTT. It yields the protein CASSFKGPSSGNTIYF.

The chain recombines TRBV15 with TRBJ1-6; D unclear. The V end was cut by 1 base, the J end by 7 bases, with 11 bases between. CDR1 is LNHNV and CDR2 is YYDKDF in the germline V gene (reference sequence). The CDR3 loop spans 15 amino acids. The CDR3 nucleotides read TGTGCCACCAGCAGAGTAGGGCAGCCAAATTCACCCCTCCACTTT. Translating it yields CATSRVGQPNSPLHF. The complete variable domain, with remaining parts taken from reference TRBV15 and TRBJ1-6, reads DAMVIQNPRYQVTQFGKPVTLSCSQTLNHNVMYWYQQKSSQAPKLLFHYYDKDFNNEADTPDNFQSRRPNTSFCFLDIRSPGLGDTAMYLCATSRVGQPNSPLHFGNGTRLTVT.

This clonotype has a handful of counts. V and J are TRBV28 and TRBJ2-1, with unresolved D. The CDR3 extends over 14 amino acids. Germline assignment: CDR1 MDHEN and CDR2 SYDVKM. V gave up 6 bases and J gave up 6 bases, with 15 bases separating them. The CDR3 coding sequence is TGTGCCAGCAGCAGGCACAAGATATTCAATGAGCAGTTCTTC. This sequence encodes CASSRHKIFNEQFF.

This clonotype was recorded at least ten times. This rearrangement joins TRBV4-1 to TRBJ1-5; perhaps TRBD1 as D (5 bases). The CDR3 is 15 amino acids. Between the trimmed V and J ends, which lost 3 bases and 4 bases, there was a span of 13 bases. CDR1 and CDR2 from the germline V gene are MGHRA and YSYEKL. The CDR3 protein is CASSQGGVVNQPQHF. The CDR3 nucleotides are TGCGCCAGCAGCCAGGGGGGGGTGGTTAATCAGCCCCAGCATTTT.

As concerns this clonotype: This may arise from a read error, as a much more abundant clone is one base away. J is TRBJ2-3 and V is TRBV12-3 or TRBV12-4; D might be TRBD1 (6 bases). With 5 bases removed from V and 7 bases from J, the gap between germline ends came to 19 bases. CDR3 length: 15 residues. The CDR3 here is CASSPGTRGRNTQYF. The CDR3 bases are TGTGCCAGCAGTCCCGGGACAAGGGGCAGAAATACGCAGTATTTT.

The rearrangement joins TRBV5-6 to TRBJ2-7, with 7 bases matching TRBD1. V lost 4 bases to trimming and J lost 4 bases; unmatched junction nucleotides: 2. The germline gives CDR1 SGHDT, CDR2 YYEEEE. The CDR3 runs to 12 residues. CDR3 region: CASSADRYEQYF. Written as DNA, the CDR3 is TGTGCCAGCAGCGCGGACAGGTACGAGCAGTACTTC.

This chain joins TRBV5-1 and TRBJ2-5; D ambiguous. Germline values: CDR1 SGHRS, CDR2 YFSETQ. Trimming removed 6 bases from V and 2 bases from J, with 14 bases in between. The CDR3 is 14 amino acids. CDR3 in amino acids: CASKIIPRQETQYF. The CDR3, as DNA: TGCGCCAGCAAGATTATACCCAGACAAGAGACCCAGTACTTC. Full variable domain (remainder filled in from reference TRBV5-1 and TRBJ2-5): KAGVTQTPRYLIKTRGQQVTLSCSPISGHRSVSWYQQTPGQGLQFLFEYFSETQRNKGNFPGRFSGRQFSNSRSEMNVSTLELGDSALYLCASKIIPRQETQYFGPGTRLLVL.

The V and J genes are TRBV4-1 and TRBJ2-1, with a possible D match to TRBD2 (5 bases). The CDR3 is made up of 15 amino acids. In germline, CDR1 is MGHRA, CDR2 YSYEKL. Trimming left V 1 base short and J 6 bases short, with 13 bases between. The CDR3 DNA reads as TGCGCCAGCAGCCAAGGGCCTAGCTCTATCAATGAGCAGTTCTTC. Its protein is CASSQGPSSINEQFF.

This clonotype was observed a handful of times. The chain has TRBV11-3 and TRBJ1-1; tentative D call: TRBD1 (6 bases). This CDR3 comprises 15 residues. From germline, CDR1 is SGHNT and CDR2 YENEEA. Trimming took 4 bases from V and 6 from J, leaving 18 bases between them. The CDR3 sequence is CASSSPWGANAEAFF. In DNA form, the CDR3 reads TGTGCCAGCAGCTCCCCATGGGGGGCTAATGCTGAAGCTTTCTTT.

The sample holds a few counts of this clonotype. This chain connects TRBV12-5 to TRBJ2-1; 12 bases agree with TRBD2. J was trimmed by 4 bases and V by 8 bases; bases with no gene match: 9. The CDR3 has 16 residues. Per the germline V gene, CDR1 is LGHNT and CDR2 is FRNRAP. CDR3 amino acids: CASSGLAGPSYNEQFF. In DNA, the CDR3 is TGTGCTAGTTCAGGACTAGCGGGGCCGTCATACAATGAGCAGTTCTTC.